The rows below give T cell receptor beta chains drawn from one sample of a study of T cell responses to AZD1222 COVID-19 vaccine. Measured with immunoSEQ multiplex PCR; TCRdb has only the in-frame clones, and not every one. In the table there are 90,000 to 120,000 clones, around 90% of which are singletons. The sequencing used peripheral blood, collected on day 0 of AZD1222 vaccination. The receptors originated from an adult in good health. The CDR3 runs from the conserved cysteine through the conserved F or W.

TRBJ2-5,TRBV25-1,CASSEGVGATQYF
TRBJ1-1,TRBV19,CASTAMNTEAFF
TRBJ1-2,TRBV6-2/TRBV6-3,CASSFFNYGYTF
TRBJ2-7,TRBV3-1/TRBV3-2,CASSHDAQGWYEQYF
TRBJ1-1,TRBV5-1,CASSLAPGVNTEAFF
TRBJ2-3,TRBV12-2,CASRLARQPNIPDTQYF
TRBJ2-7,TRBV30,CAWSLPALGRNEQYF
TRBJ2-7,TRBV18,CASSPPGFVYEQYF
TRBJ1-4,TRBV5-6,CASSLAEAHRKPNEKLFF
TRBJ1-2,TRBV6-5,CASRVQGASNYGYTF
TRBJ2-3,TRBV2,CATNEGIGDTQYF
TRBJ2-3,TRBV12-3/TRBV12-4,CASSPDRPTQYF
TRBJ2-1,TRBV6-5,CASLGHLQGPNEQFF
TRBJ2-5,TRBV3-1/TRBV3-2,CASSHGGRRYQETQYF
TRBJ2-2,TRBV4-3,CASSQDSRGGTGELFF
TRBJ2-7,TRBV18,CASSPDTGGVLEQYF
TRBJ2-1,TRBV2,CASSEVPPRWGGRRNEQFF
TRBJ1-6,TRBV5-1,CASSLAGSNSPLHF
TRBJ2-3,TRBV19,CASSIWGDSDTQYF
TRBJ1-5,TRBV19,CASSIYGQLSNQPQHF
TRBJ1-2,TRBV6-1,CASSEVRGNYGYTF
TRBJ2-7,TRBV7-6,CASSLGTLSRWREQYF
TRBJ1-1,TRBV19,CASSIRVRTEAFF
TRBJ1-5,TRBV6-5,CATGGGQPQHF
TRBJ1-1,TRBV12-3/TRBV12-4,CASSPIGGSEAFF
TRBJ2-5,TRBV4-3,CASSQDQGFVETQYF
TRBJ2-7,TRBV6-6,CASSYSGVSYEQYF
TRBJ1-5,TRBV6-5,CATLYDSGVPPQHF
TRBJ2-5,TRBV9,CASSAKRGPGETQYF
TRBJ1-1,TRBV5-1,CASSLSVTGDTEAFF
TRBJ2-2,TRBV18,CASSPTGNTGELFF
TRBJ2-2,TRBV7-3,CASSPVETANTGELFF
TRBJ2-6,TRBV7-9,CASSLAVAGMGANVLTF
TRBJ1-1,TRBV4-2,CASSEEGTGSAEAFF
TRBJ1-2,TRBV19,CASSIAFRSNYGYTF
TRBJ2-5,TRBV14,CASSQEGRETQYF
TRBJ1-3,TRBV24-1,CATSDLGCVLLRETTIYF
TRBJ2-6,TRBV5-1,CASSPAGQGANVLTF
TRBJ2-2,TRBV5-1,CASSSFGTSTPGELFF
TRBJ1-1,TRBV4-2,CASSPSGGSGTEAFF
TRBJ2-5,TRBV19,CASSSLAQETQYF
TRBJ2-1,TRBV29-1,CSVELGDRGPEQFF
TRBJ1-4,TRBV4-2,CASSQGLVAEKLFF
TRBJ1-6,TRBV18,CASSSSYNSPLHF
TRBJ1-5,TRBV21-1,CARATGDSNQPQHF
TRBJ2-7,TRBV19,CASKFRAGEGYEQYF
TRBJ2-2,TRBV5-1,CASSWKDNTGELFF
TRBJ1-1,TRBV18,CASSPRVQGTTEAFF
TRBJ2-5,TRBV24-1,CATSNGQGEGSVIETQYF
TRBJ1-1,TRBV3-1/TRBV3-2,CASSQRGPVENTEAFF
TRBJ1-1,TRBV11-2,CASSYWGEAFF
TRBJ1-2,TRBV28,CASRAQNWDRVSLGYTF
TRBJ1-4,TRBV27,CASSLDSWGEKLFF
TRBJ2-7,TRBV20-1,CSAPTGYEQYF
TRBJ2-1,TRBV6-2/TRBV6-3,CASSDSLSEQFF
TRBJ2-1,TRBV10-3,CATVGTAMGNEQFF
TRBJ1-4,TRBV4-3,CASSRATNEKLFF
TRBJ1-5,TRBV2,CASSEGARNQPQHF
TRBJ1-2,TRBV7-8,CASSLVRTPVYGYTF